Sequencing of this T cell receptor beta chain was carried out in a study of cytomegalovirus exposure and HLA in healthy donors. About the research overall: There were under 130 million unique TCR beta sequences, drawn from about 200 million T cells, in an earlier analysis.

Study observations and caveats: According to a later analysis, donors in an Asian-associated ancestry cluster reportedly had fewer N-insertions than the roughly 670-donor mean.

Primers: 60 Vbeta forward and 13 Jbeta reverse. Per the study methods: Around 76 million unique TCR beta chains, roughly 10 million shared, were counted in a later analysis. The repertoire was sequenced with immunoSEQ multiplex PCR; TCRdb's copy has only in-frame clones and lacks some. The V and J calls and clone size come from that table; D and trimming were worked out from the DNA. This sample has 90,000 to 120,000 clones, with around 72% found just once. With regard to this clone: As yet, its antigen is unknown.

The CDR3 is 14 residues long. Germline-derived CDR1 and CDR2 are GTSNPN and SVGIG (reference sequence). Trimming removed 2 bases from V and 6 bases from J, with 14 bases in between. This receptor was taken from a woman in her 40s in good health and CMV-seropositive. This chain connects TRBV30 to TRBJ1-3; TRBD1 might be the D (5 bases). The sample comprised PBMCs. The CDR3 loop reads CAWSIGGLTNTIYF. CDR3 in DNA: TGTGCCTGGAGTATCGGGGGATTGACAAACACCATATATTTT.